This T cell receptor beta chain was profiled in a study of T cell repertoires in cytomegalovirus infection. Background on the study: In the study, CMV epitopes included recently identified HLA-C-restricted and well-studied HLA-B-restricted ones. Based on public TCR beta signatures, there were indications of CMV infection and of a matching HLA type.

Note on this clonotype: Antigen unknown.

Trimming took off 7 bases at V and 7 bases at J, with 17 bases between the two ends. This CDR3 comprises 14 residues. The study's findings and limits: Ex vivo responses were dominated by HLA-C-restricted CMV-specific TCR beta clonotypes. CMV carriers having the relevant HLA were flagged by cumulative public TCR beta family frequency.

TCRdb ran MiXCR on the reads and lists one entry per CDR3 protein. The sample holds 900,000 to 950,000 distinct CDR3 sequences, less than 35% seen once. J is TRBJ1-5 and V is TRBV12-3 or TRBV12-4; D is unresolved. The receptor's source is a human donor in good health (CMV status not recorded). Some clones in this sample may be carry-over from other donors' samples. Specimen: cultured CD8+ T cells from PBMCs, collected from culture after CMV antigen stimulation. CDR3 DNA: TGTGCCAGCACCCAGGACCCCATTGGACAGCCCCAGCATTTT. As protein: CASTQDPIGQPQHF.